The sample holds many counts of the clone carrying this T cell receptor beta chain. Its antigen is undetermined. This specimen comes from a study of T cells in Graves' hyperthyroidism and ophthalmopathy. Overall study context: Peripheral blood was drawn at first diagnosis, prior to all treatment. General study results and limits: Expanded thyroid clonotypes (above 0.001) were mostly also found in blood.

Researchers amplified the TCR beta CDR3 regions from RNA transcripts. When the TCR CDR3 underwent first-round RT-PCR, the HTBI primer set was used. Using its own MiXCR run on the multiplex PCR reads, TCRdb lists one record per CDR3 protein. The sample lists a few hundred thousand distinct CDR3 sequences, roughly 13% occurring once. CDR3 length equals 17 residues. Trimming shortened V by 4 bases and J by 0 bases, and 19 bases separated the two germline ends. The germline CDR1 and CDR2 sequences are MNHEY and SVGEGT. The receptor comes from a woman aged 40 to 50 with Graves' ophthalmopathy. Sample: blood. The chain recombines TRBV6-2 or TRBV6-3 with TRBJ2-7; TRBD2 might be the D (5 bases). This chain's CDR3 is CASSSFLTSAFSYEQYF. CDR3 nucleotides: TGTGCCAGCAGTTCCTTCCTTACTAGTGCTTTCTCCTACGAGCAGTACTTC.